The rows below give T cell receptor beta chains drawn from one sample of a study of T cell repertoires in ileal Crohn's disease. Generated by immunoSEQ multiplex PCR, the TCRdb table keeps only in-frame clones and is missing some. The table has more than 10,000 clones, roughly 80% seen once. Sequencing used ileal tissue. The source is an adult with Crohn's disease. The CDR3 runs from the conserved cysteine through the conserved F or W. The order of the fields is V gene, D gene, clone size, J gene, CDR3 DNA, CDR3 protein. D genes are given only for firm matches. Size tells how often a clone was seen (once, few, many) or the class of an expanded clone, and some rows leave it out.

>TRBV19|-|-|TRBJ1-2
TGTGCCAGTAGCCCCGGGGGGCGACAGTATGGCTACACCTTC
CASSPGGRQYGYTF
>TRBV6-5|-|once|TRBJ2-3
TGTGCCAGCAGTCCAGGGTTGGGGACAGATACGCAGTATTTT
CASSPGLGTDTQYF
>TRBV19|-|-|TRBJ2-6
TGTGCCAGTAGTATGGGAGATAAACCTGGGGCCAACGTCCTGACTTTC
CASSMGDKPGANVLTF
>TRBV11-1|TRBD1|-|TRBJ1-3
TGTGCCAGCAGCCGTTCGGGACAGGAGGCTGGAAACACCATATATTTT
CASSRSGQEAGNTIYF
>TRBV9|TRBD1|-|TRBJ2-4
TGTGCCAGCAGCCCGAACAGGGGGCTGACCAAAAACATTCAGTACTTC
CASSPNRGLTKNIQYF
>TRBV6-1|-|-|TRBJ2-7
TGTGCCGGCAGTGAAGCAGGGGTCTTCTACGAGCAGTACTTC
CAGSEAGVFYEQYF
>TRBV5-8|TRBD1|-|TRBJ2-7
TGTGCCAGCAGCTCCCGACAGGGGAAGTCCTACGAGCAGTACTTC
CASSSRQGKSYEQYF
>TRBV6-5|-|-|TRBJ1-2
TGTGCCAGTCTCGGGTCCTATAACTATGGCTACACCTTC
CASLGSYNYGYTF
>TRBV28|-|-|TRBJ2-2
TGTGCCAGCAGTTTATTCCCCTCCACCGGGGAGCTGTTTTTT
CASSLFPSTGELFF
>TRBV9|-|-|TRBJ2-7
TGTGCCAGCAGCGTCGGTAGCAACAACTACGAGCAGTACTTC
CASSVGSNNYEQYF
>TRBV19|TRBD1|-|TRBJ1-5
TGTGCCAGTATAGGGACAGGGTTCGGCAATCAGCCCCAGCATTTT
CASIGTGFGNQPQHF
>TRBV27|-|-|TRBJ2-7
TGTGCCAGCAGTTCCAGGGTATCTCCCTACGAGCAGTACTTC
CASSSRVSPYEQYF
>TRBV2|-|-|TRBJ2-7
TGTGCCAGCAGTGACAACAGGGGGGGAGAGCAGTACTTC
CASSDNRGGEQYF
>TRBV4-2|TRBD2|-|TRBJ2-7
TGTGCCAGCAGCCAAGACGCCAGTGGGGAGGGCGACGAGCAGTACTTC
CASSQDASGEGDEQYF
>TRBV29-1|TRBD1|-|TRBJ2-5
TGCAGCGTTCCCACACCGACAGGGGCCCAAGAGACCCAGTACTTC
CSVPTPTGAQETQYF
>TRBV4-1|TRBD1|-|TRBJ1-6
TGCGCCAGCAGCCAGACGGGACAGGGGGCCCATAATTCACCCCTCCACTTT
CASSQTGQGAHNSPLHF
>TRBV6-5|-|-|TRBJ2-7
TGTGCCAGCAGTTATAATTTTGAACAGGCCTACGAGCAGTACTTC
CASSYNFEQAYEQYF
>TRBV27|TRBD1|-|TRBJ1-1
TGTGCCAGCAATGTTAGGACAGGAGCCCACACTGAAGCTTTCTTT
CASNVRTGAHTEAFF
>TRBV5-1|TRBD2|-|TRBJ2-1
TGCGCCAGCAGCTTGGGACTAGCGGGAAACAATGAGCAGTTCTTC
CASSLGLAGNNEQFF
>TRBV7-6|-|-|TRBJ2-7
TGTGCCAGCAGCTCTCAGGGGCGGATGTCCTACGAGCAGTACTTC
CASSSQGRMSYEQYF
>TRBV4-3|TRBD1|-|TRBJ2-7
TGCGCCAGCAGCCAGGAGGACAGGGCGAGCGACGAGCAGTACTTC
CASSQEDRASDEQYF
>TRBV4-3|TRBD2|-|TRBJ2-7
TGCGCCAGCAGCCAAGACGGACTAGCGGGGGTACGGTACTTC
CASSQDGLAGVRYF
>TRBV28|TRBD2|-|TRBJ2-7
TGTGCCAGCAGTATAGCGGGAGGGACCTACGAGCAGTACTTC
CASSIAGGTYEQYF
>TRBV9|TRBD2|-|TRBJ2-1
TGTGCCAGCAGCACCCGCGGGGGACCCCCAAACAATGAGCAGTTCTTC
CASSTRGGPPNNEQFF
>TRBV6-1|-|-|TRBJ2-1
TGTGCCAGCAGTGAAGTAGCGAATGAGCAGTTCTTC
CASSEVANEQFF
>TRBV6-5|-|-|TRBJ1-2
TGTGCCAGCAGCACTAGGACCAAGGCTGGCTACACCTTC
CASSTRTKAGYTF
>TRBV11-2|-|once|TRBJ1-1
TGTGCCAGCAGCTTAATGTCTAACACTGAAGCTTTCTTT
CASSLMSNTEAFF
>TRBV7-2|TRBD1|-|TRBJ1-2
TGTGCCAGCAGCCCCCGGACAGGGCCCAGCTATGGCTACACCTTC
CASSPRTGPSYGYTF
>TRBV13|TRBD2|-|TRBJ2-5
TGTGCCAGCAGCTCCGGCCAGCTTAGCGGGGGGCAAGAGACCCAGTACTTC
CASSSGQLSGGQETQYF
>TRBV5-1|TRBD1|-|TRBJ2-7
TGCGCCAGCAGCCGAGGGACAGGGGGCGCGGCCAGCTCCTACGAGCAGTACTTC
CASSRGTGGAASSYEQYF
>TRBV7-2|-|-|TRBJ1-2
TGTGCCAGCAGCCAGCAACCGACAGCTGGCTATGGCTACACCTTC
CASSQQPTAGYGYTF
>TRBV7-2|TRBD2|-|TRBJ2-1
TGTGCCAGCAGCCCGACTAGCGGGCTTTACAATGAGCAGTTCTTC
CASSPTSGLYNEQFF
>TRBV6-5|TRBD2|-|TRBJ2-1
TGTGCCAGCAGTTACTCTCAGCGGGGTGAGCAGTTCTTC
CASSYSQRGEQFF
>TRBV7-9|-|-|TRBJ1-6
TGTGCCAGCAGCTTGTCGGGCCAGGGGAATTCACCCCTCCACTTT
CASSLSGQGNSPLHF
>TRBV7-3|TRBD1|-|TRBJ1-2
TGTGCCAGCAGCTTAGGAGGGGGCGCAAGTGGCTACACCTTC
CASSLGGGASGYTF
>TRBV7-2|TRBD1|-|TRBJ1-1
TGTGCCAGCAGCCCAGGACAGGGGCACACTGAAGCTTTCTTT
CASSPGQGHTEAFF
>TRBV6-1|TRBD1|-|TRBJ1-5
TGTGCCAGCAGGGAGACAGGGGACAATCAGCCCCAGCATTTT
CASRETGDNQPQHF
>TRBV27|TRBD2|-|TRBJ2-7
TGTGCCAGCAGTAGGCTAGCGGAGACCTACGAGCAGTACTTC
CASSRLAETYEQYF
>TRBV5-1|-|-|TRBJ2-3
TGCGCCAGCAGCCTAGGGAGTTTGGTAGATACGCAGTATTTT
CASSLGSLVDTQYF
>TRBV10-3|TRBD1|few|TRBJ2-3
TGTGCCATCGCCGAAGGGGGCGATACGCAGTATTTT
CAIAEGGDTQYF
>TRBV7-2|-|-|TRBJ2-7
TGTGCCAGCAGCTTCCCCCCCTCCGAGCAGTACTTC
CASSFPPSEQYF
>TRBV5-1|-|-|TRBJ1-6
TGCGCCAGCAGCTCCCTCGCGCCGGGTTCACCCCTCCACTTT
CASSSLAPGSPLHF
>TRBV28|TRBD1|-|TRBJ1-6
TGTGCCAGCAGTTTAGGGACAGGAAGCTCCTATAATTCACCCCTCCACTTT
CASSLGTGSSYNSPLHF
>TRBV5-1|TRBD2|-|TRBJ2-3
TGCGCCAGCCAGAGCGGGAGGGAAACAGATACGCAGTATTTT
CASQSGRETDTQYF
>TRBV30|-|-|TRBJ1-3
TGTGCCTGGGGTCGGCGGGTAAGCTCTGGAAACACCATATATTTT
CAWGRRVSSGNTIYF
>TRBV2|TRBD1|-|TRBJ2-7
TGTGCCAGCAGGGACAGGGGGGGGGCCTACGAGCAGTACTTC
CASRDRGGAYEQYF
>TRBV9|TRBD1|-|TRBJ2-2
TGTGCCAGCACCAAGACAGGGGCGAACACCGGGGAGCTGTTTTTT
CASTKTGANTGELFF
>TRBV5-4|TRBD1|-|TRBJ1-3
TGTGCCAGCAGCCGCCGGACAGGCCTCTCTGGAAACACCATATATTTT
CASSRRTGLSGNTIYF
>TRBV4-1|-|-|TRBJ2-7
TGCGCCAGCAGCCAAGGTGCGGAGCGGGCAACCTACGAGCAGTACTTC
CASSQGAERATYEQYF
>TRBV4-2|-|few|TRBJ2-7
TGTGCCAGCAGCCACAGGGGACTACCCTACGAGCAGTACTTC
CASSHRGLPYEQYF
>TRBV5-6|-|-|TRBJ1-5
TGTGCCAGCAGCTTGTTCGCCACAGGTAGCAATCAGCCCCAGCATTTT
CASSLFATGSNQPQHF
>TRBV9|TRBD2|-|TRBJ2-5
TGTGCCAGCAGCGTAGGTATGGGAAAAAGCCGGGGACTAGCGGAAGAGACCCAGTACTTC
CASSVGMGKSRGLAEETQYF
>TRBV2|-|-|TRBJ2-1
TGTGCCAGCAGTGCAGGGCCCCCGGCTAATGAGCAGTTCTTC
CASSAGPPANEQFF